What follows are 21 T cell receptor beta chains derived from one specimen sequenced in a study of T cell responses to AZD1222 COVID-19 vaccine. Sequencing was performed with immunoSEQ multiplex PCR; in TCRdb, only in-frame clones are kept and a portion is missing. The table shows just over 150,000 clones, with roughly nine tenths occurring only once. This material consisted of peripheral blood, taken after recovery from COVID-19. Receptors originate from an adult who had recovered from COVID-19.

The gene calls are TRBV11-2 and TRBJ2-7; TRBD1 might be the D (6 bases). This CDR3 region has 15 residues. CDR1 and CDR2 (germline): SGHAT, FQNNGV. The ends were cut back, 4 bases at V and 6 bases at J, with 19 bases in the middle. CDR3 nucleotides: TGTGCCAGCAGCTCTCCCAGGGGAAGGGTAGGCGAGCAGTACTTC. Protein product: CASSSPRGRVGEQYF. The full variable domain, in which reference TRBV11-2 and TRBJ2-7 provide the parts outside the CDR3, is EAGVAQSPRYKIIEKRQSVAFWCNPISGHATLYWYQQILGQGPKLLIQFQNNGVVDDSQLPKDRFSAERLKGVDSTLKIQPAKLEDSAVYLCASSSPRGRVGEQYFGPGTRLTVT.

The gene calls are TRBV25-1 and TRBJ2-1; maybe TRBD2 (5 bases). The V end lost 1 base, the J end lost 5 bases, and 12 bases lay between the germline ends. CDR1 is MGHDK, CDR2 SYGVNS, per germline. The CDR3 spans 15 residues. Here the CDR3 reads CASSELGRGDNEQFF. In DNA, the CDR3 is TGTGCCAGCAGTGAATTGGGGAGAGGAGACAATGAGCAGTTCTTC.

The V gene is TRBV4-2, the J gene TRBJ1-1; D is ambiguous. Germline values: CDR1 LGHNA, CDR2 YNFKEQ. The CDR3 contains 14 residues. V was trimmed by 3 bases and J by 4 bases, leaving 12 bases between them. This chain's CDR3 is CASSHSPGGTEAFF. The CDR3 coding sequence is TGTGCCAGCAGCCATTCCCCTGGCGGCACTGAAGCTTTCTTT.

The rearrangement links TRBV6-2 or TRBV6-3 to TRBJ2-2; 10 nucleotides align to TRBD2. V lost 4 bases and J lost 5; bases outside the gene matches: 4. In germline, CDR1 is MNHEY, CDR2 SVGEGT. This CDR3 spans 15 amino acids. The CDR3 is CASSLLAGMTGELFF. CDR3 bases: TGTGCCAGCAGTTTACTAGCGGGGATGACCGGGGAGCTGTTTTTT.

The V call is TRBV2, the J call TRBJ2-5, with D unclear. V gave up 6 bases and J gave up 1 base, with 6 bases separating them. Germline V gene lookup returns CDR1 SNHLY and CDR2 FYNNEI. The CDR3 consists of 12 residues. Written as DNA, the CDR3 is TGTGCCAGCAGCCTTAGCCAAGAGACCCAGTACTTC. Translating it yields CASSLSQETQYF.

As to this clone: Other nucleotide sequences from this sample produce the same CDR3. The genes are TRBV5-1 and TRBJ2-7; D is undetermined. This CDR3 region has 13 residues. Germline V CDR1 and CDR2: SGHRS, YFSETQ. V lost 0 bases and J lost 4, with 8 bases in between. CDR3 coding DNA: TGCGCCAGCAGCTTGGAGGGTCGGTACGAGCAGTACTTC. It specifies CASSLEGRYEQYF.

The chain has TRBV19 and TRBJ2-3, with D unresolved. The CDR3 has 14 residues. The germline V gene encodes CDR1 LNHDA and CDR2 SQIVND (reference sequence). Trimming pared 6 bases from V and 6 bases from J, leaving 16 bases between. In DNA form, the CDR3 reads TGTGCCAGTAGCCCGAACCTATCGAGGGATACGCAGTATTTT. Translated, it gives CASSPNLSRDTQYF.

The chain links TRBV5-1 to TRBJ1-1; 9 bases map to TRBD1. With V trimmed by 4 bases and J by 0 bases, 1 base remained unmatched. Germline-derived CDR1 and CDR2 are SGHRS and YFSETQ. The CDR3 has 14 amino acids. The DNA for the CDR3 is TGCGCCAGCAGCCGGGACAGGGTGAACACTGAAGCTTTCTTT. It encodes CASSRDRVNTEAFF.

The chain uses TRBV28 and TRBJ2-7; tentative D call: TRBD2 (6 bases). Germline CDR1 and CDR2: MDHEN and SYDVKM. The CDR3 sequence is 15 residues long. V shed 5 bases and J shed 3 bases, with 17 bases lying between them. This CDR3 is CASSPSRVEGYEQYF. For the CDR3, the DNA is TGTGCCAGCAGTCCGTCCCGGGTGGAGGGCTACGAGCAGTACTTC.

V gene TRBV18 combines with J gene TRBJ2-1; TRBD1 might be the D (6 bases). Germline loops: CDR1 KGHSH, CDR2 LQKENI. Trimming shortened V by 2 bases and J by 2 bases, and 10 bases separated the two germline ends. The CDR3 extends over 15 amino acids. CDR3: CASSPKDRPYNEQFF. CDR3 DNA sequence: TGTGCCAGCTCACCAAAGGACAGACCCTACAATGAGCAGTTCTTC.

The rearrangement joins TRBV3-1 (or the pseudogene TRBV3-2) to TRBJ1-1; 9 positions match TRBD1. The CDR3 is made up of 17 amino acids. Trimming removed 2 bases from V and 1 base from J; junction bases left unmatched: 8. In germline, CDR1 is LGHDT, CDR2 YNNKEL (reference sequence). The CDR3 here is CASSQNRGTGRNTEAFF. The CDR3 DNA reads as TGTGCCAGCAGCCAAAATCGAGGGACAGGGAGGAACACTGAAGCTTTCTTT.

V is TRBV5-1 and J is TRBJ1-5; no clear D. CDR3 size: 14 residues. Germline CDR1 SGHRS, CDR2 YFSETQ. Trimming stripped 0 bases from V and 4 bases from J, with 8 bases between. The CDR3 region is CASSLDSLNQPQHF. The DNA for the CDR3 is TGCGCCAGCAGCTTGGACAGCCTTAATCAGCCCCAGCATTTT.

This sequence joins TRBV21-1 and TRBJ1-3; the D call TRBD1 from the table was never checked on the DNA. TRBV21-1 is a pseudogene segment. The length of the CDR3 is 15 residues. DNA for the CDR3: TGTGCCCACATCCGCAGGAACCTCTCTGGAAACACCATATATTTT. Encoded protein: CAHIRRNLSGNTIYF.

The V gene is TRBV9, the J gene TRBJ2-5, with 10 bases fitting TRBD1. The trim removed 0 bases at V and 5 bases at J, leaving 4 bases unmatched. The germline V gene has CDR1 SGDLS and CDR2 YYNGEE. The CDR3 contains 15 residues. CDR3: CASSVVGTGVETQYF. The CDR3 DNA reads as TGTGCCAGCAGCGTAGTGGGGACAGGGGTGGAGACCCAGTACTTC.

CDR3 residues: CASSPGRFGGGTEAFF. The CDR3, as DNA: TGTGCCAGCAGCCCCGGTAGATTTGGGGGCGGCACTGAAGCTTTCTTT. The rearrangement uses TRBV7-6 and TRBJ1-1, with D perhaps matching TRBD1 (6 bases). The CDR3 has 16 residues. The germline V gene has CDR1 SGHVS and CDR2 FNYEAQ. V lost 5 bases and J lost 4, with 20 bases in between.

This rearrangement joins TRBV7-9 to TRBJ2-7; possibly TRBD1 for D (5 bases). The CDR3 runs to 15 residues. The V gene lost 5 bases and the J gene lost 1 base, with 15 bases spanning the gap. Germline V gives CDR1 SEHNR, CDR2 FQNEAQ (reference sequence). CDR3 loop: CASSIYTGESYEQYF. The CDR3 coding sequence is TGTGCCAGCAGCATCTATACAGGCGAGTCCTACGAGCAGTACTTC.

The CDR3 nucleotides are TGTGCCAGCAGCGGGACGGGATACGAGCAGTACTTC. This gives the protein CASSGTGYEQYF. The V gene is TRBV7-8, the J gene TRBJ2-7, with D perhaps assigned TRBD1 or TRBD2 (5 bases each). V was pared by 5 bases and J by 4 bases, with 9 bases between. The germline gives CDR1 SGHVS, CDR2 FQNEAQ. CDR3 length: 12 residues.

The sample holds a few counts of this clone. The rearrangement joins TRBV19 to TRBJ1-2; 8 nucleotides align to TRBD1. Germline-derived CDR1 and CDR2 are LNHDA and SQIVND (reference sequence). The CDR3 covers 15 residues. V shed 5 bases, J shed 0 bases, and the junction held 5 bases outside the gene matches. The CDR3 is CASSLQGQANYGYTF. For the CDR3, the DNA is TGTGCCAGTAGTCTTCAGGGACAGGCTAACTATGGCTACACCTTC.

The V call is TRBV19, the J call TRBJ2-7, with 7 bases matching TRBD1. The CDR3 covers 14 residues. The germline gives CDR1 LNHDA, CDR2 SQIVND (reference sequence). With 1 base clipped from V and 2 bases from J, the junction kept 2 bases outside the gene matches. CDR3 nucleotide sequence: TGTGCCAGTAGTATAGTAGGACAGGCCTACGAGCAGTACTTC. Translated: CASSIVGQAYEQYF.

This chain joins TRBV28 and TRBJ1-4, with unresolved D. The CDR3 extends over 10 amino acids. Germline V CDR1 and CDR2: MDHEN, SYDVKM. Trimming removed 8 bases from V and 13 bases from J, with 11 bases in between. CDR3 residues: CASGFSRLFF. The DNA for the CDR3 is TGTGCCAGCGGATTTTCCAGACTGTTTTTT.

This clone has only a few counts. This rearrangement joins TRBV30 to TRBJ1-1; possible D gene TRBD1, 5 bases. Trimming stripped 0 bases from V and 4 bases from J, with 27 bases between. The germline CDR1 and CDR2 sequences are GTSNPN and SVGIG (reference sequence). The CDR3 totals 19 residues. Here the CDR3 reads CAWSVPMEQSPRDGTEAFF. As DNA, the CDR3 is TGTGCCTGGAGTGTACCGATGGAACAATCGCCCCGGGACGGCACTGAAGCTTTCTTT.